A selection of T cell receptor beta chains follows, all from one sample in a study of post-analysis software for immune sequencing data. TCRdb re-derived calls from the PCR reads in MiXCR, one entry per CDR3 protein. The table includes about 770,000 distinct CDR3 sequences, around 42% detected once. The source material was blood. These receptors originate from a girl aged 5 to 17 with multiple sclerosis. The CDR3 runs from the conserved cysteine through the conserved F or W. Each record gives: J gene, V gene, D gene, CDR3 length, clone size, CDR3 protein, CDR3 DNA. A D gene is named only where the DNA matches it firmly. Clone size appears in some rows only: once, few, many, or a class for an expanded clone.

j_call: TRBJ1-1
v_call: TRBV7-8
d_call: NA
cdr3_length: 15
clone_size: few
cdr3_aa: CASSLGRGMGTEAFF
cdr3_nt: TGTGCCAGCAGCTTAGGGCGGGGGATGGGTACTGAAGCTTTCTTT

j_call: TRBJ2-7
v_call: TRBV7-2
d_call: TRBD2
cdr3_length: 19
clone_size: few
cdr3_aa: CASSLILTSGRRGNYEQYF
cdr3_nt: TGTGCCAGCAGCTTAATCCTCACTAGCGGGAGAAGGGGGAACTACGAGCAGTACTTC

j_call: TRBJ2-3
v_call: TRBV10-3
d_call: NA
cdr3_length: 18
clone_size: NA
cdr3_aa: CAISDGSEARGSADTQYF
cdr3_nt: TGTGCCATCAGTGATGGGTCGGAAGCGCGTGGGAGCGCAGATACGCAGTATTTT

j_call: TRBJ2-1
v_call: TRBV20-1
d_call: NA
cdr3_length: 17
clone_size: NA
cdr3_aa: CSARDRIGGWPYNEQFF
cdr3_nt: TGCAGTGCTAGAGATAGAATTGGAGGGTGGCCCTACAATGAGCAGTTCTTC

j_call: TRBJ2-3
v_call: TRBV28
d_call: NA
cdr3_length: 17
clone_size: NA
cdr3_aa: CASSFSALATSTDTQYF
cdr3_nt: TGTGCCAGCAGTTTTTCGGCCCTAGCGACTAGCACAGATACGCAGTATTTT

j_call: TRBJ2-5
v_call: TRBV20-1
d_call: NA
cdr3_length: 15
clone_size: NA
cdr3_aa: CSAMPSREVWETQYF
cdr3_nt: TGCAGTGCTATGCCGAGCAGGGAGGTATGGGAGACCCAGTACTTC

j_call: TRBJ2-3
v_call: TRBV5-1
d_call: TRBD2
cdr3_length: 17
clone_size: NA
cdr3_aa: CASSLTSGMYSTDTQYF
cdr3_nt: TGCGCCAGCAGCCTAACTAGCGGGATGTACAGCACAGATACGCAGTATTTT

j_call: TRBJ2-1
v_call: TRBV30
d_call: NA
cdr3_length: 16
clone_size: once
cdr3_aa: CAWRGGKGSVHNEQFF
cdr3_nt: TGTGCCTGGAGGGGGGGCAAGGGGTCTGTCCACAATGAGCAGTTCTTC

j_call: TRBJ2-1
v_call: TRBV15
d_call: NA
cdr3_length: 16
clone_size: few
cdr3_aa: CATSRGGESSYNEQFF
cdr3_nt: TGTGCCACCAGCAGGGGCGGGGAAAGCTCCTACAATGAGCAGTTCTTC

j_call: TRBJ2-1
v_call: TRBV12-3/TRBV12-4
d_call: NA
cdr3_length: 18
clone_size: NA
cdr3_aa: CASRIFLVGDWGYNEQFF
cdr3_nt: TGTGCCAGCAGGATCTTCTTGGTGGGGGATTGGGGGTACAATGAGCAGTTCTTC

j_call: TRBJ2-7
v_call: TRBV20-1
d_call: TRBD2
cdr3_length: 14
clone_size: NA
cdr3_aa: CSARRASGTYEQYF
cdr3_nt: TGCAGTGCTAGAAGGGCTAGCGGAACCTACGAGCAGTACTTC

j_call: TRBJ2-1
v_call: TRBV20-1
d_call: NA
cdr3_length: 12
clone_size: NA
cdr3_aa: CSASPFTNEQFF
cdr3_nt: TGCAGTGCTAGCCCTTTCACCAATGAGCAGTTCTTC

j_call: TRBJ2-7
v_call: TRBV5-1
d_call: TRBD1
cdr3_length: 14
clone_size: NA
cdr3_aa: CASSLTTGVREQYF
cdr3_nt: TGCGCCAGCAGCCTCACAACAGGGGTCCGCGAGCAGTACTTC

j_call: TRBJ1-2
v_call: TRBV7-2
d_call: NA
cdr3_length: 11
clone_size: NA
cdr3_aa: CASSQSYGYTF
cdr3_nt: TGTGCCAGCAGCCAAAGCTATGGCTACACCTTC

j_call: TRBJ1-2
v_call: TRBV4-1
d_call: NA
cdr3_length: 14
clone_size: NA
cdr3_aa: CASSQDGTPYGYTF
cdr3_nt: TGCGCCAGCAGCCAAGACGGGACGCCCTATGGCTACACCTTC

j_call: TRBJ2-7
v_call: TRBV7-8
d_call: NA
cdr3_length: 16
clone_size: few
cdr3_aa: CASSPIATTVSYEQYF
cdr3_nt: TGTGCCAGCAGCCCGATAGCGACCACGGTCTCCTACGAGCAGTACTTC

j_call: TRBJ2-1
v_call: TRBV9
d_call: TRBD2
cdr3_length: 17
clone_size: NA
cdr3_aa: CASSGRLAGGTYNEQFF
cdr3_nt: TGTGCCAGCAGCGGCCGACTAGCGGGAGGAACCTACAATGAGCAGTTCTTC

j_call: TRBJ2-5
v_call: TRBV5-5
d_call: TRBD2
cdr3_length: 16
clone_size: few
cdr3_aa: CASRGGLAGGGNEQYF
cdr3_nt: TGTGCCAGCAGGGGGGGACTAGCGGGAGGCGGCAATGAGCAGTACTTC

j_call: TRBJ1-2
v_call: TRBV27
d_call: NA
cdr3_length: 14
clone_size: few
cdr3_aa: CASKEAGVGYGYTF
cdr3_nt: TGTGCCAGCAAGGAGGCAGGAGTAGGGTATGGCTACACCTTC

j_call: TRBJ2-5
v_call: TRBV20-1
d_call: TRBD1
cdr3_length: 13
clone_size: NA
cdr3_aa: CSARTGAPETQYF
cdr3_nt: TGCAGTGCTAGAACAGGGGCGCCGGAGACCCAGTACTTC

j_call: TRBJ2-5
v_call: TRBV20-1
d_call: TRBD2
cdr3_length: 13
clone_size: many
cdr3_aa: CSARGLVQETQYF
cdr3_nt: TGCAGTGCTCGAGGACTAGTACAAGAGACCCAGTACTTC

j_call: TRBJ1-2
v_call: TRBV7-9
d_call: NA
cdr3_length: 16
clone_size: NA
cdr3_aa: CASSLVSGGGNYGYTF
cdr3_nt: TGTGCCAGCAGCTTAGTGTCGGGGGGCGGGAACTATGGCTACACCTTC

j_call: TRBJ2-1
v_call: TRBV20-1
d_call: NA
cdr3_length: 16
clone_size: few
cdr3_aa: CSASGDLRSSYNEQFF
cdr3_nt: TGCAGTGCTAGCGGAGACCTAAGGAGCTCCTACAATGAGCAGTTCTTC

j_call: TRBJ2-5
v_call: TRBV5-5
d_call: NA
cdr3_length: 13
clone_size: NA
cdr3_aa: CASRLTSTETQYF
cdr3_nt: TGTGCCAGCAGGTTGACTAGTACGGAGACCCAGTACTTC

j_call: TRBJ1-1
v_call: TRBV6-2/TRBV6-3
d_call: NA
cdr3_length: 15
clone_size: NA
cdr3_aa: CASSPVGQQGTEAFF
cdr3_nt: TGTGCCAGCAGTCCAGTGGGGCAGCAAGGGACTGAAGCTTTCTTT

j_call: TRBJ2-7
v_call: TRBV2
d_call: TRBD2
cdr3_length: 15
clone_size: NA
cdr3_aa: CASSPSGTKSYEQYF
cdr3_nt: TGTGCCAGCAGTCCCTCCGGGACTAAGTCCTACGAGCAGTACTTC

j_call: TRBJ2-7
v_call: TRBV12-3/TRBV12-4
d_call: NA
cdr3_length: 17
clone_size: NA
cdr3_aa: CAGSFSSGTKATYEQYF
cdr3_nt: TGTGCCGGCAGCTTCTCTTCCGGGACAAAAGCGACCTACGAGCAGTACTTC

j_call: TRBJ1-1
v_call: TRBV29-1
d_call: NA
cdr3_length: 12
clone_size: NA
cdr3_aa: CSVEGEGTEAFF
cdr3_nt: TGCAGCGTTGAGGGTGAGGGCACTGAAGCTTTCTTT

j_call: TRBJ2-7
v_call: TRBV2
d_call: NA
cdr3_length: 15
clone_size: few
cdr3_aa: CASSDWKRALGEQYF
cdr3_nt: TGTGCCAGCAGTGATTGGAAACGGGCGCTCGGCGAGCAGTACTTC

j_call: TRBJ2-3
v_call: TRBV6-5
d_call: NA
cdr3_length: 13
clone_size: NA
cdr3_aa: CASKGPRTDTQYF
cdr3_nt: TGTGCCAGCAAGGGGCCTCGCACAGATACGCAGTATTTT

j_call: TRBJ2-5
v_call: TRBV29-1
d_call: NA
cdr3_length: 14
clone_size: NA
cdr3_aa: CSVVDGALQETQYF
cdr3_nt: TGCAGCGTTGTGGACGGTGCCCTCCAAGAGACCCAGTACTTC

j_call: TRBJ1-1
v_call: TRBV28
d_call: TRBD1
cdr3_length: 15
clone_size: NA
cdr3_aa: CVIGQVGQLNTEAFF
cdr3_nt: TGTGTCATCGGACAGGTCGGCCAATTGAACACTGAAGCTTTCTTT

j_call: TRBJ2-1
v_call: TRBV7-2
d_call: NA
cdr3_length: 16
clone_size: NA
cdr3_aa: CASSASGPGVGNEQFF
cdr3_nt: TGTGCCAGCAGCGCCTCGGGACCCGGGGTTGGGAATGAGCAGTTCTTC

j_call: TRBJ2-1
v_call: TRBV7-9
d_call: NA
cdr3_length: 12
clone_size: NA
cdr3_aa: CASGYQEGEQFF
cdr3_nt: TGTGCCAGCGGATACCAGGAAGGGGAGCAGTTCTTC

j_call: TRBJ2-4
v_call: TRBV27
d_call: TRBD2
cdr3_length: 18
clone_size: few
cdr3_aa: CASSSLPGLAVAKNIQYF
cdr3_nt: TGTGCCAGCAGTTCCCTCCCGGGACTAGCGGTAGCCAAAAACATTCAGTACTTC

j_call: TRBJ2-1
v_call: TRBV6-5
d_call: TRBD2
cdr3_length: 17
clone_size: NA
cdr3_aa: CASSYSSLAGGPGEQFF
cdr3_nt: TGTGCCAGCAGTTACTCGAGCCTAGCGGGAGGGCCCGGTGAGCAGTTCTTC

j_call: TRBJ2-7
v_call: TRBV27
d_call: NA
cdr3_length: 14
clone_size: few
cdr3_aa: CASSLSERAYEQYF
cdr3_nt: TGTGCCAGCAGTTTATCGGAGAGGGCCTACGAGCAGTACTTC

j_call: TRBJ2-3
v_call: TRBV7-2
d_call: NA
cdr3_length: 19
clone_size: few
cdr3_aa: CASSLPSVGPSFITDTQYF
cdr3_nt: TGTGCCAGCAGCTTACCCTCGGTCGGCCCGAGTTTTATTACAGATACGCAGTATTTT

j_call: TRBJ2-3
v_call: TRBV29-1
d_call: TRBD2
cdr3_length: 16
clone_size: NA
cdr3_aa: CSVAGTTSGSTDTQYF
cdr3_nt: TGCAGCGTTGCCGGAACCACTAGCGGGAGCACGGATACGCAGTATTTT

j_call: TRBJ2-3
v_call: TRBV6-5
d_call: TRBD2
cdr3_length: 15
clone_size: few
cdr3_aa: CASRVTSGSIYTQYF
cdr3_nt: TGTGCCAGCAGAGTAACTAGCGGGAGCATCTATACGCAGTATTTT

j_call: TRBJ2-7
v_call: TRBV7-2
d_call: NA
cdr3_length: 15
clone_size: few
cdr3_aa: CASSPKRGQAYEQYF
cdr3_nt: TGTGCCAGCAGCCCTAAGCGGGGACAAGCCTACGAGCAGTACTTC

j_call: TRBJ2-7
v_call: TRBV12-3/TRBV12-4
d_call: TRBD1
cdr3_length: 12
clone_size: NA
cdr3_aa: CASRLGQYEQYF
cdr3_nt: TGTGCCAGCAGACTGGGACAGTACGAGCAGTACTTC

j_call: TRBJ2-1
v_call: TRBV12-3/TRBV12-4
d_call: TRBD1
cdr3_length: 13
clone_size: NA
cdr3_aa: CASRGDRDNEQFF
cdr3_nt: TGTGCCAGCAGAGGGGACAGGGACAATGAGCAGTTCTTC

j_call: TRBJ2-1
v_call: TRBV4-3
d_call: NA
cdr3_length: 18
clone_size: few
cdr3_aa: CASSQDREGRGSYNEQFF
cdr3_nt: TGCGCCAGCAGCCAAGATAGAGAGGGCAGGGGTTCCTACAATGAGCAGTTCTTC

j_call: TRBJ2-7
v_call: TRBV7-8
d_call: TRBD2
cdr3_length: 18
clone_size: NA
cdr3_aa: CASSPDRGLAGAPGEQYF
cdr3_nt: TGTGCCAGCAGCCCAGATAGGGGACTAGCGGGAGCCCCGGGGGAGCAGTACTTC

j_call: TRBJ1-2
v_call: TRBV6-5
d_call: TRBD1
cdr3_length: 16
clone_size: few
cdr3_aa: CASTVSGQGSGYGYTF
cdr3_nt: TGTGCCAGCACCGTATCCGGACAGGGGTCGGGCTATGGCTACACCTTC

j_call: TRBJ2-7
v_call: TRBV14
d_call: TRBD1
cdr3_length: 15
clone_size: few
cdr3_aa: CASSQPDRGSYEQYF
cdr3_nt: TGTGCCAGCAGCCAACCGGACAGGGGATCCTACGAGCAGTACTTC

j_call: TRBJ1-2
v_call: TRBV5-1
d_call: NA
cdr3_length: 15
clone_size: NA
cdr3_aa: CASTGTSLGDYGYTF
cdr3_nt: TGCGCCAGCACGGGGACATCCCTGGGCGACTATGGCTACACCTTC

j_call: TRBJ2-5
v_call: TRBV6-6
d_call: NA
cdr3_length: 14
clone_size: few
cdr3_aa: CASTWAGMKETQYF
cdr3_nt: TGTGCCAGCACCTGGGCGGGGATGAAAGAGACCCAGTACTTC